These 21 T cell receptor beta chains originate from one sample sequenced in a study of cytomegalovirus exposure and HLA in healthy donors (dated by TCRdb to about 2017). Library preparation was by the immunoSEQ multiplex PCR assay. For the multiplex PCR, a mixture combining 60 forward primers for TCR Vbeta segments and 13 reverse primers for TCR Jbeta segments was used. As stored in TCRdb, this immuneACCESS dataset retains in-frame rearrangements with V and J assigned. A fraction of the clones does not appear; measured against another copy, unresolved V genes explain less than half of the discrepancy, and the remainder lacks a known reason. The sample table lists some 170,000 clones, 55% to 75% of them with a count of one. The top ten hold over 2% of the sample. Sequencing was carried out using PBMCs. The source of these receptors is a human donor in good health.

This clone was found a few times. The chain uses TRBV6-5 and TRBJ2-2, with D maybe TRBD2 (6 bases). The CDR3 length is 15 residues. Germline V gives CDR1 MNHEY, CDR2 SVGAGI. V lost 3 bases to trimming and J lost 0 bases, with 8 bases between them. CDR3: CASSYAGTNTGELFF. CDR3 bases: TGTGCCAGCAGTTATGCGGGGACGAACACCGGGGAGCTGTTTTTT.

The genes are TRBV2 and TRBJ1-3; D not certain. The V end was cut by 8 bases, the J end by 0 bases, with 17 bases between. The CDR3 covers 16 residues. Germline V CDR1 and CDR2: SNHLY, FYNNEI. CDR3 amino acids: CASSMEGRVSGNTIYF. The CDR3 bases are TGTGCCAGCTCCATGGAGGGCCGCGTCTCTGGAAACACCATATATTTT.

The chain has TRBV19 and TRBJ2-3; a possible D gene is TRBD1 (5 bases). Trimming took off 3 bases at V and 2 bases at J, with 9 bases between the two ends. This CDR3 has 14 amino acids. Germline V gives CDR1 LNHDA, CDR2 SQIVND (reference sequence). The CDR3 bases are TGTGCCAGTAGTATGGGCGGACACACAGATACGCAGTATTTT. Amino acids: CASSMGGHTDTQYF.

The CDR3: CASSFTSGGSNEQFF. The CDR3 nucleotides are TGCGCCAGCAGCTTCACTAGCGGGGGGTCAAATGAGCAGTTCTTC. The chain couples TRBV5-1 to TRBJ2-1; 12 nucleotides agree with TRBD2. Looked up from germline, CDR1 is SGHRS and CDR2 is YFSETQ. With 2 bases clipped from V and 7 bases from J, the junction kept 4 bases outside the gene matches. This CDR3 spans 15 amino acids.

With regard to this clone: The same CDR3 also results from other DNA sequences found in this sample. The rearrangement uses TRBV11-2 and TRBJ1-6; possible D gene TRBD1, 6 bases. With 5 bases removed from V and 6 bases from J, the gap between germline ends came to 14 bases. Per germline, CDR1 SGHAT and CDR2 FQNNGV. The CDR3 covers 15 residues. The CDR3 sequence is CASSLQGRGNSPLHF. CDR3 nucleotide sequence: TGTGCCAGCAGCCTCCAGGGGCGAGGTAATTCACCCCTCCACTTT.

This clone has just one count. The chain joins TRBV2 to TRBJ2-1; D call uncertain. Trimming removed 3 bases from V and 2 bases from J, with 5 bases in between. The germline gives CDR1 SNHLY, CDR2 FYNNEI. The CDR3 runs to 13 residues. CDR3 protein: CASSDQTYNEQFF. Written as DNA, the CDR3 is TGTGCCAGCAGTGATCAGACCTACAATGAGCAGTTCTTC. Looking up the rest from reference TRBV2 and TRBJ2-1 gives the full variable domain: EPEVTQTPSHQVTQMGQEVILRCVPISNHLYFYWYRQILGQKVEFLVSFYNNEISEKSEIFDDQFSVERPDGSNFTLKIRSTKLEDSAMYFCASSDQTYNEQFFGPGTRLTVL.

This clone turned up a few times. This sample includes further DNA sequences coding for the same CDR3. This chain links TRBV6-5 with TRBJ1-5, with unresolved D. Trimming shortened V by 2 bases and J by 2 bases, and 4 bases separated the two germline ends. Looked up from germline, CDR1 is MNHEY and CDR2 is SVGAGI. CDR3 size: 13 residues. In nucleotides, the CDR3 is TGTGCCAGCAGTTACGGAGGCAATCAGCCCCAGCATTTT. Amino acid sequence: CASSYGGNQPQHF.

This chain links TRBV7-3 with TRBJ2-3, with a weak D call TRBD2 (6 bases). Germline-derived CDR1 and CDR2 are SGHTA and FQGTGA. Trimming took 5 bases from V and 1 from J, leaving 13 bases between them. The CDR3 has 15 amino acids. CDR3 region: CASSTTGDRTDTQYF. The DNA for the CDR3 is TGTGCCAGCAGCACTACGGGGGACCGCACAGATACGCAGTATTTT.

This clone was detected only a few times. The chain joins TRBV29-1 to TRBJ1-2; TRBD1 aligns across 9 bases. This CDR3 is 11 amino acids long. The germline CDR1 and CDR2 sequences are SQVTM and ANQGSEA. The J segment lost 8 bases and the V segment lost 4 bases, leaving 2 bases of the junction unmatched. CDR3 bases: TGCAGCGTTGGACAGGGGGTGGGCTACACCTTC. Amino acids: CSVGQGVGYTF.

Only one count was recorded for this clone. The chain combines TRBV7-3 with TRBJ1-2; D uncertain. Per the germline V gene, CDR1 is SGHTA and CDR2 is FQGTGA. V lost 0 bases and J lost 10, with 18 bases in between. The CDR3 length is 15 residues. CDR3 loop: CASSLTPSTKIDYTF. The CDR3 DNA reads TGTGCCAGCAGCTTAACTCCATCTACCAAAATCGACTACACCTTC.

The chain uses TRBV30 and TRBJ2-1, with 10 bases fitting TRBD2. CDR1 is GTSNPN and CDR2 is SVGIG in the germline V gene (reference sequence). This CDR3 has 16 amino acids. V was clipped by 2 bases and J by 10 bases; unmatched bases: 14. As DNA, the CDR3 is TGTGCCTGGAGTAGAATAGCGGGGGGCCCCCTTCGGGAGCAGTTCTTC. The encoded protein is CAWSRIAGGPLREQFF.

The V call is TRBV5-6, the J call TRBJ1-4; D perhaps matches TRBD1 (6 bases). Trimming cost V 6 bases and J 4 bases, with 10 bases left between them. Germline V gene lookup returns CDR1 SGHDT and CDR2 YYEEEE. This CDR3 has 13 residues. This chain's CDR3 is CASTTGFNEKLFF. Written as DNA, the CDR3 is TGTGCCAGCACGACAGGCTTTAATGAAAAACTGTTTTTT.

This clone was detected once. The genes are TRBV7-9 and TRBJ1-5, with 9 bases identical to TRBD1. This CDR3 has 14 residues. The germline CDR1 and CDR2 sequences are SEHNR and FQNEAQ (reference sequence). V shed 1 base and J 5 bases; nucleotides not matched to a gene: 0. The CDR3 DNA is TGTGCCAGCAGCTTAGGGACAGGGGATCAGCCCCAGCATTTT. This gives the protein CASSLGTGDQPQHF.

This clone was counted between two and nine times. The V gene is TRBV5-1, the J gene TRBJ1-2; 11 bases map to TRBD1. This CDR3 contains 14 residues. The germline V gene has CDR1 SGHRS and CDR2 YFSETQ. J gave up 8 bases and V 0 bases, and 3 bases lay outside the gene matches. CDR3 nucleotides: TGCGCCAGCAGCTTGGGGACAGGGGGCGTCGGCTACACCTTC. Translating it yields CASSLGTGGVGYTF.

The chain couples TRBV6-1 to TRBJ1-2; no reliable D call. The CDR3 loop spans 12 amino acids. CDR1 is MNHNS, CDR2 SASEGT, per germline. Between the trimmed V and J ends, which lost 5 bases and 1 base, there was a span of 5 bases. The CDR3 is CASSLFNYGYTF. CDR3 nucleotides: TGTGCCAGCAGTCTATTTAACTATGGCTACACCTTC.

This clone was seen a single time. This rearrangement joins TRBV6-5 to TRBJ1-4, with D unresolved. CDR1 and CDR2 from the germline V gene are MNHEY and SVGAGI. V was clipped by 1 base and J by 3 bases, with 6 bases between them. The CDR3 runs 14 residues. DNA of the CDR3: TGTGCCAGCAGTTACTACGGTCCTAATGAAAAACTGTTTTTT. Amino acid sequence: CASSYYGPNEKLFF.

The CDR3 protein is CAWSRQGSTEAFF. The CDR3 region has the DNA TGTGCCTGGAGTCGGCAGGGAAGTACTGAAGCTTTCTTT. The chain links TRBV30 to TRBJ1-1; D may be TRBD1 (5 bases). Germline CDR1 reads GTSNPN; CDR2 reads SVGIG (reference sequence). V lost 2 bases, J lost 5 bases, and 12 bases lay in between. The CDR3 is 13 amino acids. Full variable domain (rest looked up from reference TRBV30 and TRBJ1-1): SQTIHQWPATLVQPVGSPLSLECTVEGTSNPNLYWYRQAAGRGLQLLFYSVGIGQISSEVPQNLSASRPQDRQFILSSKKLLLSDSGFYLCAWSRQGSTEAFFGQGTRLTVV.

This clone has a single count. The chain carries TRBV9 and TRBJ1-1; D gene ambiguous. Trimming shortened V by 2 bases and J by 0 bases, and 8 bases separated the two germline ends. CDR1 is SGDLS and CDR2 is YYNGEE in the germline V gene. The CDR3 has 14 amino acids. CDR3 DNA: TGTGCCAGCAGCGTCCATGTGTTGAACACTGAAGCTTTCTTT. As protein: CASSVHVLNTEAFF.

V usage is TRBV5-4 and J usage is TRBJ2-1; possibly TRBD1 for D (5 bases). Germline V gives CDR1 SGHNT, CDR2 YYREEE (reference sequence). Trimming removed 0 bases at V and 0 bases at J, with 7 bases between. The CDR3 runs 15 residues. The CDR3 region has the DNA TGTGCCAGCAGCTTGGGGCAGGGCTCCTACAATGAGCAGTTCTTC. It is translated as CASSLGQGSYNEQFF.

J is TRBJ1-5 and V is TRBV4-1; D may be TRBD1 (5 bases). Trimming removed 5 bases at V and 4 bases at J, with 12 bases between. The CDR3 extends over 14 amino acids. Germline V gives CDR1 MGHRA, CDR2 YSYEKL. The CDR3 DNA reads TGCGCCAGCAGCAGGTTGGGGCAGAATCAGCCCCAGCATTTT. Its protein is CASSRLGQNQPQHF.

The chain has TRBV6-5 and TRBJ1-2, with a possible D match to TRBD1 (6 bases). CDR3 length: 13 amino acids. CDR1 is MNHEY, CDR2 SVGAGI, per germline. V gave up 10 bases and J gave up 2 bases, with 14 bases separating them. CDR3 sequence reads: CAIGGRGNYGYTF. The CDR3 DNA reads TGTGCCATTGGGGGGCGGGGGAACTATGGCTACACCTTC.